The clone carrying this T cell receptor (beta chain) was seen a single time. The data are from a study of blood T cell repertoires in COVID-19. Study-wide context: Acute and convalescent COVID-19 specimens originated in the United States, Italy and Spain.

The CDR3 runs 15 residues. V was pared by 3 bases and J by 2 bases, with 5 bases of the junction left unmatched. The germline gives CDR1 KGHSH, CDR2 LQKENI. Generated by immunoSEQ multiplex PCR, the TCRdb table keeps only in-frame clones and is missing some. The table lists about 59,000 clones, approximately 84% of them singletons. Sequenced material: peripheral blood. The TCR originated in an elderly man in a cohort sampled during active COVID-19. The chain couples TRBV18 to TRBJ2-5; the match to TRBD1 covers 8 bases. CDR3 nucleotides: TGTGCCAGCTCACCTCGGACAGGGACACAAGAGACCCAGTACTTC. Its protein product is CASSPRTGTQETQYF.